The 9 T cell receptor beta chains below were found in one sample sequenced in a study of CD8 T cells in Susac syndrome. Random hexamers were used to reverse transcribe about 0.45 to 1 ug of RNA. One entry per CDR3 protein, called by TCRdb with MiXCR from the immunoSEQ multiplex PCR reads. Of 200,000 or so distinct CDR3 sequences detected, nearly 95% appear once; the ten largest clones hold 0.093%. The sample taken for sequencing was CD4+ T cells from PBMCs. Source of these receptors: a human donor with multiple sclerosis.

This clonotype was observed once. The chain joins TRBV14 to TRBJ2-5; D may be TRBD1 (6 bases). The length of the CDR3 is 14 residues. V was clipped by 5 bases and J by 5 bases, with 15 bases between them. Germline V CDR1 and CDR2: SGHDN, FVKESK. The CDR3 reads CASSARTGTETQYF. The CDR3 coding sequence is TGTGCCAGCAGCGCCCGAACAGGGACGGAGACCCAGTACTTC.

V gene TRBV5-4 combines with J gene TRBJ2-1, with D maybe TRBD2 (6 bases). Trimming left V 0 bases short and J 4 bases short, with 11 bases between. CDR3 size: 15 residues. Germline lookup yields CDR1 SGHNT and CDR2 YYREEE (reference sequence). The CDR3 sequence: CASSLGVSGYNEQFF. The CDR3, as DNA: TGTGCCAGCAGCTTGGGAGTTAGCGGATACAATGAGCAGTTCTTC.

This rearrangement joins TRBV18 to TRBJ2-4, with D possibly being TRBD2 (5 bases). This CDR3 spans 14 amino acids. V was cut by 6 bases and J by 8 bases, with 17 bases left in between. The germline V gene has CDR1 KGHSH and CDR2 LQKENI. The CDR3 DNA reads TGTGCCAGCTCCCCCGTCCCCCGGGGTGACATTCAGTACTTC. Amino acid sequence: CASSPVPRGDIQYF.

The V and J genes are TRBV9 and TRBJ2-4; D might be TRBD2 (5 bases). Trimming left V 0 bases short and J 6 bases short, with 16 bases between. The CDR3 totals 16 residues. Germline CDR1 SGDLS, CDR2 YYNGEE. The CDR3 nucleotides read TGTGCCAGCAGCGTAGGAATAGGAGAGGGTGGAAACATTCAGTACTTC. Its translation: CASSVGIGEGGNIQYF.

The chain is built from TRBV3-1 and TRBJ2-3; TRBD2 might be the D (5 bases). This CDR3 is built from 13 residues. Germline CDR1 LGHDT, CDR2 YNNKEL (reference sequence). The V gene lost 1 base and the J gene lost 6 bases, with 8 bases spanning the gap. Here the CDR3 reads CASSQGGSDTQYF. In DNA, the CDR3 is TGTGCCAGCAGCCAAGGAGGGAGTGATACGCAGTATTTT.

In nucleotides, the CDR3 is TGTGCCAGCAGGCAATACTCAGCTGAAGCTTTCTTT. It yields the protein CASRQYSAEAFF. The J gene is TRBJ1-1, the V gene TRBV11-2; unclear D gene. The CDR3 has 12 amino acids. Germline V lookup: CDR1 SGHAT, CDR2 FQNNGV. V was pared by 6 bases and J by 6 bases, with 11 bases between. The full variable domain, with the rest looked up from reference TRBV11-2 and TRBJ1-1, is EAGVAQSPRYKIIEKRQSVAFWCNPISGHATLYWYQQILGQGPKLLIQFQNNGVVDDSQLPKDRFSAERLKGVDSTLKIQPAKLEDSAVYLCASRQYSAEAFFGQGTRLTVV.

The V call is TRBV27, the J call TRBJ2-7; D is unclear. The CDR3 has 13 amino acids. V lost 6 bases and J 3 bases, leaving 12 bases between the germline ends. CDR1 is MNHEY, CDR2 SMNVEV, per germline (reference sequence). The CDR3, as DNA: TGTGCCAGCAGCTGGGATTGGGGCTACGAGCAGTACTTC. Its protein is CASSWDWGYEQYF.

The gene calls are TRBV6-5 and TRBJ2-2, with 10 bases lining up with TRBD1. Trimming cost V 7 bases and J 4 bases; bases outside gene matches: 6. CDR3 length equals 15 residues. Germline values: CDR1 MNHEY, CDR2 SVGAGI. As DNA, the CDR3 is TGTGCCAGCACCAAGCGGGACAGGGGCACCGGGGAGCTGTTTTTT. This translates into CASTKRDRGTGELFF.

The chain couples TRBV7-9 to TRBJ2-7; no clear D gene. Germline CDR1 is SEHNR and CDR2 is FQNEAQ (reference sequence). V was cut by 3 bases and J by 7 bases, with 13 bases left in between. This CDR3 region has 13 residues. The CDR3 here is CASSLTHLREQYF. CDR3 sequence (DNA): TGTGCCAGCAGCTTGACCCACCTACGGGAGCAGTACTTC.